Described below is a single T cell receptor (beta chain) sequence and its context. These data are taken from a study of blood T cell repertoires in COVID-19. At the level of the study: From T cells, B-cell-depleted T cells, or PBMCs came the material, which was cDNA or gDNA.

The method was immunoSEQ multiplex PCR; TCRdb's version includes in-frame clones alone and lacks a portion of them. Of about 290,000 clones in the sample, around 89% were seen once. V was clipped by 0 bases and J by 7 bases; unmatched bases: 8. CDR1 is LNHNV and CDR2 is YYDKDF in the germline V gene (reference sequence). This CDR3 spans 17 amino acids. The receptor was isolated from a man aged 40-49 years with acute or convalescent COVID-19. The chain couples TRBV15 to TRBJ2-2; 10 bases are a match to TRBD2. Sequencing input: peripheral blood. The CDR3 protein is CATSRDRSGGAHGELFF. CDR3 sequence (DNA): TGTGCCACCAGCAGAGATAGGAGCGGGGGGGCTCACGGGGAGCTGTTTTTT.